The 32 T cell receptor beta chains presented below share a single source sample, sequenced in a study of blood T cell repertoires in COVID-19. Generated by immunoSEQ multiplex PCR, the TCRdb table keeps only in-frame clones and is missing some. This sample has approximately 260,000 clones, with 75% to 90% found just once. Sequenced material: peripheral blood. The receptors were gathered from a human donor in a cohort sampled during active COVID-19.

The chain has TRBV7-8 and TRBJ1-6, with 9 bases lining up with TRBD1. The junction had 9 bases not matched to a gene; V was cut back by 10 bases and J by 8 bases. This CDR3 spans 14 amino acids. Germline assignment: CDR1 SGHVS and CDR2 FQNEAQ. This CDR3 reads CAISSDRGDSPLHF. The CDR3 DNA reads TGTGCCATCTCCTCGGACAGGGGTGATTCACCCCTCCACTTT.

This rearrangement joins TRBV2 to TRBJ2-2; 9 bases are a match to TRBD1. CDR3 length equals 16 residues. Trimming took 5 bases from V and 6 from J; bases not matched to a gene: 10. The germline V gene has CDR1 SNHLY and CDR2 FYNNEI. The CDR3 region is CASSLGQGRMAGELFF. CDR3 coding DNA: TGTGCCAGCAGTTTAGGACAGGGGAGGATGGCCGGGGAGCTGTTTTTT.

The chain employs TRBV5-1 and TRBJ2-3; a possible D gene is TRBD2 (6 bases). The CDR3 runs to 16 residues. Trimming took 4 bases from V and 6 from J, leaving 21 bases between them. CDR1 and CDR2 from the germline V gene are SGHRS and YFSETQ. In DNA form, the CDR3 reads TGCGCCAGCAGCCGGGCGGGTAGCGGCGCGGGTGATACGCAGTATTTT. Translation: CASSRAGSGAGDTQYF. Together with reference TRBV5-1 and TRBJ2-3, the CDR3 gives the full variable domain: KAGVTQTPRYLIKTRGQQVTLSCSPISGHRSVSWYQQTPGQGLQFLFEYFSETQRNKGNFPGRFSGRQFSNSRSEMNVSTLELGDSALYLCASSRAGSGAGDTQYFGPGTRLTVL.

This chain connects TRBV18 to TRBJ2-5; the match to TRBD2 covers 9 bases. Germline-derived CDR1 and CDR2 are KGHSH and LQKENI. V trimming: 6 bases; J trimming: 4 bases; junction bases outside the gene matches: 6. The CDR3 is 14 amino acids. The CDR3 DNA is TGTGCCAGCTCCCCCGGGACTAGCTCAGAGACCCAGTACTTC. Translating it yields CASSPGTSSETQYF. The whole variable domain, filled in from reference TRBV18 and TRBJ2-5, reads NAGVMQNPRHLVRRRGQEARLRCSPMKGHSHVYWYRQLPEEGLKFMVYLQKENIIDESGMPKERFSAEFPKEGPSILRIQQVVRGDSAAYFCASSPGTSSETQYFGPGTRLLVL.

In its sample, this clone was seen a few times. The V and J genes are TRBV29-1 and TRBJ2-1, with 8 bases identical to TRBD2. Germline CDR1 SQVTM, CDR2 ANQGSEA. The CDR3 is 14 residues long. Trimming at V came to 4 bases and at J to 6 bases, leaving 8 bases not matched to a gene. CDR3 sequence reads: CSVVWLAGGNEQFF. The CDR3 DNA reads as TGCAGCGTTGTGTGGCTAGCGGGTGGCAATGAGCAGTTCTTC.

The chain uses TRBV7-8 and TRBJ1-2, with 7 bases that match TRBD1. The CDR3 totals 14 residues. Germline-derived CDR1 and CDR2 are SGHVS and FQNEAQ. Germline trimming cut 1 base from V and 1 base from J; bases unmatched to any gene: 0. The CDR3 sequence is CASSLGDSNYGYTF. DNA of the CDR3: TGTGCCAGCAGCTTAGGGGACAGTAACTATGGCTACACCTTC.

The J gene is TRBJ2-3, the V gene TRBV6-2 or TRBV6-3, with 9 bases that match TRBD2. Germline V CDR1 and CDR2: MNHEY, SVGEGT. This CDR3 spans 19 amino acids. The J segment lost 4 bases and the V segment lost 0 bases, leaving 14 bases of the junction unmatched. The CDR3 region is CASSYSSLVGTSLSDTQYF. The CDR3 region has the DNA TGTGCCAGCAGTTACTCGTCACTTGTGGGGACTAGCCTCTCAGATACGCAGTATTTT.

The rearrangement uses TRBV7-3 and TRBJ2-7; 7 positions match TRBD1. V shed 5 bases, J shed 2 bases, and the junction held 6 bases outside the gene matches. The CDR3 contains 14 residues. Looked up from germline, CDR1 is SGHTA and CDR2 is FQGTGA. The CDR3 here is CASSKWTGPYEQYF. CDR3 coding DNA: TGTGCCAGCAGCAAGTGGACAGGCCCCTACGAGCAGTACTTC.

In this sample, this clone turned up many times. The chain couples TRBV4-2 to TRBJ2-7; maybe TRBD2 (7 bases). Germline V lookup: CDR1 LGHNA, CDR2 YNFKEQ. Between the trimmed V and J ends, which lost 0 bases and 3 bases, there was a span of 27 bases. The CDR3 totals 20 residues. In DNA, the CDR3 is TGTGCCAGCAGCCAAGATGTGGGCCTAAAAGGGGGGGTTACTTTCTACGAGCAGTACTTC. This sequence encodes CASSQDVGLKGGVTFYEQYF.

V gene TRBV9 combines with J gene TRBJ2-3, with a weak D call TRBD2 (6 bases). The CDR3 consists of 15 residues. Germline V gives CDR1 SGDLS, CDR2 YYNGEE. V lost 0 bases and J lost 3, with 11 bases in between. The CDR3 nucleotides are TGTGCCAGCAGCGTAGTCGGGGGAGGAACAGATACGCAGTATTTT. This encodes CASSVVGGGTDTQYF.

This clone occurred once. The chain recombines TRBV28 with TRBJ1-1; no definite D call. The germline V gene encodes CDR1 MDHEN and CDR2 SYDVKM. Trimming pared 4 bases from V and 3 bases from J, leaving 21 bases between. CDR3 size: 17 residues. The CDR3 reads CASSSIGRAGRDTEAFF. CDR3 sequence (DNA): TGTGCCAGCAGTTCTATAGGGCGTGCGGGGAGGGACACTGAAGCTTTCTTT.

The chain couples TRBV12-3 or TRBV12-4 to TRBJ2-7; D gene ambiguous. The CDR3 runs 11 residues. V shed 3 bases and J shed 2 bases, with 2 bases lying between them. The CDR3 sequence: CASSFTYEQYF. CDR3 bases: TGTGCCAGCAGTTTCACCTACGAGCAGTACTTC.

The CDR3: CASSDRTLAGVNEQFF. DNA of the CDR3: TGTGCCAGCAGTGACCGGACACTAGCGGGGGTTAATGAGCAGTTCTTC. The V and J genes are TRBV6-1 and TRBJ2-1; 11 bases align to TRBD2. Trimming removed 3 bases from V and 7 bases from J; junction bases left unmatched: 8. Germline V gene sequence: CDR1 MNHNS, CDR2 SASEGT. The CDR3 is 16 amino acids.

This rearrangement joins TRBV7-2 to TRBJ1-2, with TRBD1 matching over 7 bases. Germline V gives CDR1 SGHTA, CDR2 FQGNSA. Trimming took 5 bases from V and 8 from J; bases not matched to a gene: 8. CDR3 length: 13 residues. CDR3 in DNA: TGTGCCAGCAGCGGCCGACAGGGTTGGGGCTACACCTTC. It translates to CASSGRQGWGYTF.

CDR3 in DNA: TGTGCCAGCAGTAGAAACAGGGGCGGCTACACCTTC. Translated: CASSRNRGGYTF. V gene TRBV2 combines with J gene TRBJ1-2; 7 positions match TRBD1. The CDR3 is 12 residues long. Germline assignment: CDR1 SNHLY and CDR2 FYNNEI. J gave up 8 bases and V 5 bases, and 5 bases lay outside the gene matches.

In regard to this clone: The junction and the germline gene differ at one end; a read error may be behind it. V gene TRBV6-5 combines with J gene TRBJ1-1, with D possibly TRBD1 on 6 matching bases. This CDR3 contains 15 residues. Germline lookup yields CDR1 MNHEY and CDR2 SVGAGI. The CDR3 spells CASSSIRGRDTEAFF. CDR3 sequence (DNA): TGTGCCAGCAGTTCCATTCGGGGCCGGGACACCGAAGCTTTCTTT.

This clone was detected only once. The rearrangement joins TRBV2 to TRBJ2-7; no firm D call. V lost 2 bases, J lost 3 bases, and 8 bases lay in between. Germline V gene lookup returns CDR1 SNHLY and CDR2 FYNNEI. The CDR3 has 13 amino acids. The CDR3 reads CASSEQASYEQYF. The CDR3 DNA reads TGTGCCAGCAGTGAACAGGCGAGCTACGAGCAGTACTTC.

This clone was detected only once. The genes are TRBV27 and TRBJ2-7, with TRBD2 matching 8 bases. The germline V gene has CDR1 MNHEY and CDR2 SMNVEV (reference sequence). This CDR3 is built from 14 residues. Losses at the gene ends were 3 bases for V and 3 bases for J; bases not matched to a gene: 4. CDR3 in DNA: TGTGCCAGCAGTTTTCGGCGGGGGGACTACGAGCAGTACTTC. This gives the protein CASSFRRGDYEQYF.

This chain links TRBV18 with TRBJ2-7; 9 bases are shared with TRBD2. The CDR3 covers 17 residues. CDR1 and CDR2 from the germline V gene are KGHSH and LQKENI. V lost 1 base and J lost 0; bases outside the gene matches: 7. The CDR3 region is CASSPLAGALGSYEQYF. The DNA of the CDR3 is TGTGCCAGCTCACCACTAGCGGGAGCCTTAGGCTCCTACGAGCAGTACTTC.

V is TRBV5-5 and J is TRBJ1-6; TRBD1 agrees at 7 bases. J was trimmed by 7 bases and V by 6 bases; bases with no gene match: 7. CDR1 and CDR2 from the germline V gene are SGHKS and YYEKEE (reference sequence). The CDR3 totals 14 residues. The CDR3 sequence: CASMRGQSNSPLHF. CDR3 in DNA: TGTGCCAGCATGCGGGGACAGAGCAATTCACCCCTCCACTTT.

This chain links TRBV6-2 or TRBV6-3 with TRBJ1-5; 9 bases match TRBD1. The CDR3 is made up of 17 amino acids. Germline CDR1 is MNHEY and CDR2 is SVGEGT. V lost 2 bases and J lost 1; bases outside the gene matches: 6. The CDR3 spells CASSYHAGQGSNQPQHF. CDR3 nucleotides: TGTGCCAGCAGTTACCATGCAGGACAGGGGAGCAATCAGCCCCAGCATTTT.

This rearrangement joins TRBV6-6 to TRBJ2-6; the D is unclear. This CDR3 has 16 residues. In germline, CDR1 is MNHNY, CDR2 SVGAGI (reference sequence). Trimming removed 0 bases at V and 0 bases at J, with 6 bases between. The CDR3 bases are TGTGCCAGCAGTTACTCGAGGAGCTCTGGGGCCAACGTCCTGACTTTC. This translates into CASSYSRSSGANVLTF.

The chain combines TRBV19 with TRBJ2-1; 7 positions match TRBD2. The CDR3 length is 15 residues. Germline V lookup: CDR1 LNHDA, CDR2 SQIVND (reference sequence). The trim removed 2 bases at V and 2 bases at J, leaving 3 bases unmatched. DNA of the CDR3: TGTGCCAGTAGTATATCAGCGGGAACCTACAATGAGCAGTTCTTC. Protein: CASSISAGTYNEQFF.

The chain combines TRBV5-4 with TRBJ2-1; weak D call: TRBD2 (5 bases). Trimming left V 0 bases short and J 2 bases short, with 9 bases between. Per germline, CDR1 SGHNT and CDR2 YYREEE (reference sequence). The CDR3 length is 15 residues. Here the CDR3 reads CASSLDGVPYNEQFF. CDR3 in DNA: TGTGCCAGCAGCTTGGACGGGGTGCCCTACAATGAGCAGTTCTTC.

In nucleotides, the CDR3 is TGTGCCAGCAGTTACGGGGGGGGTTGGAGTTCAAGCCAGCCCCAGCATTTT. This sequence encodes CASSYGGGWSSSQPQHF. The V and J genes are TRBV6-2 or TRBV6-3 and TRBJ1-5, with a tentative D call TRBD1 (5 bases). Germline CDR1 MNHEY, CDR2 SVGEGT. The CDR3 has 17 residues. Trimming took off 2 bases at V and 7 bases at J, with 21 bases between the two ends.

CDR3 region: CASSLQGHQETQYF. The CDR3 DNA is TGTGCCAGCAGCCTACAGGGTCACCAAGAGACCCAGTACTTC. The chain recombines TRBV7-2 with TRBJ2-5; tentatively, D is TRBD1 (6 bases). V dropped 5 bases and J dropped 0 bases, with 10 bases sitting between them. In germline, CDR1 is SGHTA, CDR2 FQGNSA. The CDR3 spans 14 residues.

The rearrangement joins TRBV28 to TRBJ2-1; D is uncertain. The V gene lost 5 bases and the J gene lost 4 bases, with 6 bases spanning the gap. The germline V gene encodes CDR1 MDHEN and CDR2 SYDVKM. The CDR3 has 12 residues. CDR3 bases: TGTGCCAGCAGTCACTTTTACAATGAGCAGTTCTTC. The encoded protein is CASSHFYNEQFF.

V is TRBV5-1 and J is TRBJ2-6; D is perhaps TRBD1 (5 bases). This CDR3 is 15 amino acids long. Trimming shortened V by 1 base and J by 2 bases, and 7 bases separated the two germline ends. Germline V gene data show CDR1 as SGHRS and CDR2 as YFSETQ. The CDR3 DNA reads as TGCGCCAGCAGCTTGCTGGGGCCTGGGGCCAACGTCCTGACTTTC. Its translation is CASSLLGPGANVLTF.

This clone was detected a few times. The CDR3 DNA follows: TGTGCCAGCAGTGAAGCGTCCACAGGGGCGCCCCAGCATTTT. It specifies CASSEASTGAPQHF. The V gene is TRBV6-1, the J gene TRBJ1-5, with 7 bases aligning to TRBD1. Germline CDR1 MNHNS, CDR2 SASEGT. The J segment lost 9 bases and the V segment lost 0 bases, leaving 5 bases of the junction unmatched. This CDR3 contains 14 residues.

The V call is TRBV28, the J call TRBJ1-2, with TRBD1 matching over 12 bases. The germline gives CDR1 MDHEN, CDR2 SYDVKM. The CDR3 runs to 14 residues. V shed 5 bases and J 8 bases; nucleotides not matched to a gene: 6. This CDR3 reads CASSPGTGGIGYTF. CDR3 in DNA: TGTGCCAGCAGTCCAGGGACAGGGGGCATCGGCTACACCTTC.

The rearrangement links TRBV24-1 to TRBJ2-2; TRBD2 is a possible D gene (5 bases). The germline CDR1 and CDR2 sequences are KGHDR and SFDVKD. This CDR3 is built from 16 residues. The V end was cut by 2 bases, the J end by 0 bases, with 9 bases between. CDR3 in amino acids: CATSDSRTSNTGELFF. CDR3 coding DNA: TGTGCCACCAGTGATTCTAGGACTTCGAACACCGGGGAGCTGTTTTTT.

The CDR3: CSAATSGRGWEQFF. Here the CDR3 DNA reads TGCAGCGCTGCAACTAGCGGGAGAGGTTGGGAGCAGTTCTTC. V and J are TRBV29-1 and TRBJ2-1, with 11 bases aligning to TRBD2. This CDR3 contains 14 residues. V lost 7 bases to trimming and J lost 10 bases; unmatched junction nucleotides: 12. CDR1 is SQVTM, CDR2 ANQGSEA, per germline.